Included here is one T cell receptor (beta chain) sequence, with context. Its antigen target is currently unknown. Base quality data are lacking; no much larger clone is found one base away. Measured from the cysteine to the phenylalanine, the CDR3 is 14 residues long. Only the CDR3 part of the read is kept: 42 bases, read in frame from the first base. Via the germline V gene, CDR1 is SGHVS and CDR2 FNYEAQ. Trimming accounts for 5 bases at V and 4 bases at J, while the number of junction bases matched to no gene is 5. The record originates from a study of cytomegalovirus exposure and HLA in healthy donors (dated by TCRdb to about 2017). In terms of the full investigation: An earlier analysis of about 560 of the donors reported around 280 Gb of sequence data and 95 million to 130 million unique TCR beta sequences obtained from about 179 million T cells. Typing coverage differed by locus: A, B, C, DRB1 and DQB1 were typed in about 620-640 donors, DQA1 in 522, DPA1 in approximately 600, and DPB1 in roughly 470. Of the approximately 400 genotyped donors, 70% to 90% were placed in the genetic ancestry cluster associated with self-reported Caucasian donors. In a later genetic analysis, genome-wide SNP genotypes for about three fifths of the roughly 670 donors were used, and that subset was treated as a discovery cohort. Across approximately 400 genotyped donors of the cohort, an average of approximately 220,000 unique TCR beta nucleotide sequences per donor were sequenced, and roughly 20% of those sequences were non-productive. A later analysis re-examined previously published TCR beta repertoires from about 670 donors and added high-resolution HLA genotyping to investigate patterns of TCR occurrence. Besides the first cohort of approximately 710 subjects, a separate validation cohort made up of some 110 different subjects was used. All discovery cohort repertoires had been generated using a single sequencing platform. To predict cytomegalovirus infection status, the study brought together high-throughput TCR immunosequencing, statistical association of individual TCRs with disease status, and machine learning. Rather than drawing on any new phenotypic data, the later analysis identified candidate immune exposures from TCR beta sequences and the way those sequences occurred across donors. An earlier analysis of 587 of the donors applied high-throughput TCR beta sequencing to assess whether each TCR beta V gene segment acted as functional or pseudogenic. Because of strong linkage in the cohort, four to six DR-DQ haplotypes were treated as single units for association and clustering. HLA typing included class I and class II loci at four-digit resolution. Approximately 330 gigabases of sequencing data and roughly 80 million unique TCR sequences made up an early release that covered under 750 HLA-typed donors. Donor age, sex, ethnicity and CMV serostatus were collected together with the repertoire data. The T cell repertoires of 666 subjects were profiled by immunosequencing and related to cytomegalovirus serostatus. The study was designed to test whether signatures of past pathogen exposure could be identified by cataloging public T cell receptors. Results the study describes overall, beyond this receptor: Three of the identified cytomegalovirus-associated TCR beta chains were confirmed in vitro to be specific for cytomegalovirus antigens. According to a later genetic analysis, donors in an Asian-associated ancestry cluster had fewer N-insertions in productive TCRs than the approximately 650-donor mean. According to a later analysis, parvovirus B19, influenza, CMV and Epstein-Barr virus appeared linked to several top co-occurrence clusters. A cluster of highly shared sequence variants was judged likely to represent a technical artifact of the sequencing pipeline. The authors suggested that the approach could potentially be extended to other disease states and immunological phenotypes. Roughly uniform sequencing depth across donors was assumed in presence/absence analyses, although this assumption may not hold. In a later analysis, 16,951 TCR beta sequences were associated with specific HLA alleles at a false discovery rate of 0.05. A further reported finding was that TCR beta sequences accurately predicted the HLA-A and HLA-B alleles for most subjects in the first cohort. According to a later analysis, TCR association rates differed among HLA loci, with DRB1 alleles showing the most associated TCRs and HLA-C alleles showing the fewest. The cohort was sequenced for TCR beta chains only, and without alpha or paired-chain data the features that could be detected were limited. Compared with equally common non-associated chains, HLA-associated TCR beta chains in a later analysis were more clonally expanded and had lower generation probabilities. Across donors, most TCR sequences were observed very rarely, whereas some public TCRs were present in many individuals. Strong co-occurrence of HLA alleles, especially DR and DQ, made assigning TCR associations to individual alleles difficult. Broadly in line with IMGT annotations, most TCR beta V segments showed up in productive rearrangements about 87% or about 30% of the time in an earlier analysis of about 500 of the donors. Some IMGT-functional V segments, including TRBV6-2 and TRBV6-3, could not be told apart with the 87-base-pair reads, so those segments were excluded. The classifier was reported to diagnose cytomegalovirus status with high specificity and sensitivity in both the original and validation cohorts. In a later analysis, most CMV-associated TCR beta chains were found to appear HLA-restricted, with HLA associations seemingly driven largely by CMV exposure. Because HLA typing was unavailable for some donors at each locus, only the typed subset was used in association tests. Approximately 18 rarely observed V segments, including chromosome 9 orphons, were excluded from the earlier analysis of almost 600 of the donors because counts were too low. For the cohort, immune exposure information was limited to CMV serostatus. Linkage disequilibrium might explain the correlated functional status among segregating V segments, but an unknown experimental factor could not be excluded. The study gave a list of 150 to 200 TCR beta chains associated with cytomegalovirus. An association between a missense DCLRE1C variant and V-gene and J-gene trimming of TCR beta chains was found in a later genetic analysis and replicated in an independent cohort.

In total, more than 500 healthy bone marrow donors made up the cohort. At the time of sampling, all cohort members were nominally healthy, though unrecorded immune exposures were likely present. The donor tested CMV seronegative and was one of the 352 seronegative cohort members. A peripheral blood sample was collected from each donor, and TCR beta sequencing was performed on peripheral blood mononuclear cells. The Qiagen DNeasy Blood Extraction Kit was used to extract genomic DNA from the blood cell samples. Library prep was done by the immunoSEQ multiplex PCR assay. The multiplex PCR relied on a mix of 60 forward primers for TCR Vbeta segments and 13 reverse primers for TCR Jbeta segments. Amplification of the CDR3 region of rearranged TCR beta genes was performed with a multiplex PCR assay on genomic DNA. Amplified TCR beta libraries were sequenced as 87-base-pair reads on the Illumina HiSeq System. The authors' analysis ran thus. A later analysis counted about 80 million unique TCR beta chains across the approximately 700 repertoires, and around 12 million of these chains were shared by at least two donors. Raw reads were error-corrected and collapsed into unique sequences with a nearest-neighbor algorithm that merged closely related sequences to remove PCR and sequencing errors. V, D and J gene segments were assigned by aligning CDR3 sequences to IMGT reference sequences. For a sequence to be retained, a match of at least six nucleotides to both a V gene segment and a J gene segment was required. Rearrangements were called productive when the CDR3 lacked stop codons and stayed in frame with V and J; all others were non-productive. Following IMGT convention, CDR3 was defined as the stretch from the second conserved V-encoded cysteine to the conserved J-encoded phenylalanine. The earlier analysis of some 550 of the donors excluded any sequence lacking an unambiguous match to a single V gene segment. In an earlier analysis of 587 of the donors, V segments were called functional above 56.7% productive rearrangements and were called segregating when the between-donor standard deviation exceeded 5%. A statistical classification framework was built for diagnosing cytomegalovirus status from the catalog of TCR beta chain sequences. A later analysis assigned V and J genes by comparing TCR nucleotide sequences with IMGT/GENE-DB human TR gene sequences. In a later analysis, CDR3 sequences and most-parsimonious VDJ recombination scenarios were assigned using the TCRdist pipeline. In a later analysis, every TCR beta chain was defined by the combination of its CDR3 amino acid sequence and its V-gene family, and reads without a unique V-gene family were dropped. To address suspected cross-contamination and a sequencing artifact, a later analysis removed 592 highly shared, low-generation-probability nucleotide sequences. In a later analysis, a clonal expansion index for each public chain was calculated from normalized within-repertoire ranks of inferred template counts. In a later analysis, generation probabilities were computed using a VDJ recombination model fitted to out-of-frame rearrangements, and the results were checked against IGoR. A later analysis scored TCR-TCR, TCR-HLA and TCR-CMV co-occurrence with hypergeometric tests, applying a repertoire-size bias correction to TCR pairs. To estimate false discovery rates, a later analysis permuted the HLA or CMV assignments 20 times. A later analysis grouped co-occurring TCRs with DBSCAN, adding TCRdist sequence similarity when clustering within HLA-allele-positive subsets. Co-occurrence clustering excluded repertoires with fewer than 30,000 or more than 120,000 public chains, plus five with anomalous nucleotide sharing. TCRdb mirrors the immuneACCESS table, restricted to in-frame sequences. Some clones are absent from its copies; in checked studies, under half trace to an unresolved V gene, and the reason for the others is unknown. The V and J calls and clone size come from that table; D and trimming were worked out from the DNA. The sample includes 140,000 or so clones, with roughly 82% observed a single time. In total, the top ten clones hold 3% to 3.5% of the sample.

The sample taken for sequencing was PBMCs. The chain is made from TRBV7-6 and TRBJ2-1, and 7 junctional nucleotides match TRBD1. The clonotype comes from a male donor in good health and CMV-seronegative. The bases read TGTGCCAGCAGCCCCAGGACAGGATACAATGAGCAGTTCTTC. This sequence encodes CASSPRTGYNEQFF. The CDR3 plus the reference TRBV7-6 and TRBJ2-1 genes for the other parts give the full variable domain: GAGVSQSPRYKVTKRGQDVALRCDPISGHVSLYWYRQALGQGPEFLTYFNYEAQQDKSGLPNDRFSAERPEGSISTLTIQRTEQRDSAMYRCASSPRTGYNEQFFGPGTRLTVL.